This TCR beta chain comes out of a study of T-cell memory formation after mild COVID-19. Barcoded TCR alpha and TCR beta cDNA libraries with UMIs came from 5'RACE using constant-segment primers. TCRdb re-called the 5' RACE reads through MiXCR, storing one row per CDR3 protein. The repertoire has some 450,000 distinct CDR3 sequences, about 19% of them found once; the top ten carry more than 8%. This clonotype showed up just a few times. Its antigen is unknown. Regarding the study as a whole: Clonal second-wave expansions that peaked on day 37 had unconfirmed SARS-CoV-2 specificity. Pre-infection memory harbored some responding clones, suggesting cross-reactive memory joined. Contracting CD4+ clones sat mainly in CM and EM; CD8+ in EMRA.

The CDR3 is 14 residues long. CDR1 and CDR2 from the germline V gene are SGHRS and YFSETQ. V trimming: 3 bases; J trimming: 5 bases; junction bases outside the gene matches: 6. This receptor was taken from an adult woman who had mild COVID-19 (a few samples of this study predate the infection). Cell type and time point are not known. Sequencing input: PBMCs or a T cell subset sorted from them (not recorded which). This chain connects TRBV5-1 to TRBJ2-3; 7 positions agree with TRBD2. The CDR3 loop is CASSSRSGEDTQYF. In DNA form, the CDR3 reads TGCGCCAGCAGCTCAAGAAGCGGGGAAGATACGCAGTATTTT. Drawing the rest from reference TRBV5-1 and TRBJ2-3, the complete variable domain is KAGVTQTPRYLIKTRGQQVTLSCSPISGHRSVSWYQQTPGQGLQFLFEYFSETQRNKGNFPGRFSGRQFSNSRSEMNVSTLELGDSALYLCASSSRSGEDTQYFGPGTRLTVL.